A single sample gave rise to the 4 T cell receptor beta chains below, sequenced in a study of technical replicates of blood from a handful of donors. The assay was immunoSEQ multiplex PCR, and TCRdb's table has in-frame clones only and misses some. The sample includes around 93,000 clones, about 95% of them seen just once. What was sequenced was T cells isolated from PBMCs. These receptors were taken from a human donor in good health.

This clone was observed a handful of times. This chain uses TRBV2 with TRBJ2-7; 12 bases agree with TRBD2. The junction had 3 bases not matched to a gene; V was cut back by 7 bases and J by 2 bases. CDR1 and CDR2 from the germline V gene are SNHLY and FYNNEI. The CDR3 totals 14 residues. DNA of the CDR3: TGTGCCAGCATTAGGACTAGCGGGACCTACGAGCAGTACTTC. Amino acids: CASIRTSGTYEQYF.

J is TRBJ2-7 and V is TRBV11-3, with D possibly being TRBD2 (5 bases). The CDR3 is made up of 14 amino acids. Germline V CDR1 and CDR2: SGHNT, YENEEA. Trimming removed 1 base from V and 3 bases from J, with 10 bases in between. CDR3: CASSLGGDFYEQYF. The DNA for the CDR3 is TGTGCCAGCAGCTTAGGGGGAGACTTCTACGAGCAGTACTTC.

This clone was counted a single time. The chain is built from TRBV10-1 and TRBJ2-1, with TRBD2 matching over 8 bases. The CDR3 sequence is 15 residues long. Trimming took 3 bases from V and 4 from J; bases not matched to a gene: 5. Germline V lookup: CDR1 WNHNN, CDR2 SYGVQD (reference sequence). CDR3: CASSEERGRYNEQFF. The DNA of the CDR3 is TGCGCCAGCAGTGAAGAGCGGGGGAGATACAATGAGCAGTTCTTC.

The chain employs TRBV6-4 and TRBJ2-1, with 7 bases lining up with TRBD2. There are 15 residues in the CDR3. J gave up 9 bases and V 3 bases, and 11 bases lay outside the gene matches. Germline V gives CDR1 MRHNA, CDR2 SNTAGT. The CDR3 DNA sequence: TGTGCCAGCAGTGAATTAGCTAGCGGCCTTATTGAGCAGTTCTTC. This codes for CASSELASGLIEQFF.